The 18 T cell receptor beta chains listed next were all sequenced from one sample in a study of blood T cell repertoires in COVID-19. Clones were read by immunoSEQ multiplex PCR, and TCRdb kept only the in-frame ones, dropping some. Here the sample spans around 440,000 clones, 70% to 90% being singletons. Sequences were obtained from peripheral blood. Receptors were obtained from a woman in her forties or fifties with COVID-19, enrolled during active disease.

The table lists this clone with a count of one. The rearrangement links TRBV3-1 (or the pseudogene TRBV3-2) to TRBJ1-5, with a weak D call TRBD1 (5 bases). V lost 2 bases and J lost 3, with 8 bases in between. Germline CDR1 reads LGHDT; CDR2 reads YNNKEL (reference sequence). This CDR3 region has 14 residues. The CDR3 loop reads CASSQRGTNQPQHF. The CDR3 DNA sequence: TGTGCCAGCAGCCAACGGGGGACCAATCAGCCCCAGCATTTT.

V gene TRBV6-5 combines with J gene TRBJ1-1, with D unclear. The CDR3 runs 11 residues. Germline V gene sequence: CDR1 MNHEY, CDR2 SVGAGI. Trimming took off 10 bases at V and 3 bases at J, with 9 bases between the two ends. The CDR3 region has the DNA TGTGCCACCATGCGTGACACTGAAGCTTTCTTT. Translation gives CATMRDTEAFF.

The chain has TRBV5-1 and TRBJ1-6; perhaps TRBD1 as D (5 bases). The ends were cut back, 0 bases at V and 1 base at J, with 14 bases in the middle. The germline gives CDR1 SGHRS, CDR2 YFSETQ. This CDR3 is built from 18 residues. In DNA form, the CDR3 reads TGCGCCAGCAGCTTGGAGGGGTTGGGGTATTCCTATAATTCACCCCTCCACTTT. Its protein product is CASSLEGLGYSYNSPLHF.

The V call is TRBV5-6, the J call TRBJ1-2; 7 bases map to TRBD1. The V gene end was trimmed by 1 base and the J gene end by 6 bases; junction bases not matched to a gene: 9. The germline CDR1 and CDR2 sequences are SGHDT and YYEEEE. There are 15 residues in the CDR3. The CDR3 spells CASSLKERGRNGYTF. The CDR3, as DNA: TGTGCCAGCAGCTTGAAGGAAAGGGGGCGGAATGGCTACACCTTC. Variable domain in full (rest from reference TRBV5-6 and TRBJ1-2): DAGVTQSPTHLIKTRGQQVTLRCSPKSGHDTVSWYQQALGQGPQFIFQYYEEEERQRGNFPDRFSGHQFPNYSSELNVNALLLGDSALYLCASSLKERGRNGYTFGSGTRLTVV.

The chain couples TRBV5-6 to TRBJ2-5; the match to TRBD1 covers 9 bases. CDR3 length equals 17 residues. The ends lost 4 bases at V and 2 bases at J; junction bases unmatched: 12. Germline loops: CDR1 SGHDT, CDR2 YYEEEE. CDR3 loop: CASSRGTGRYGQETQYF. The CDR3 coding sequence is TGTGCCAGCAGCCGCGGGACAGGGAGGTACGGTCAAGAGACCCAGTACTTC.

The chain uses TRBV7-2 and TRBJ1-6; D is uncertain. This CDR3 has 11 amino acids. Germline V gene lookup returns CDR1 SGHTA and CDR2 FQGNSA. With 3 bases removed from V and 8 bases from J, the gap between germline ends came to 2 bases. The CDR3: CASSFDSPLHF. CDR3 coding DNA: TGTGCCAGCAGCTTCGATTCACCCCTCCACTTT.

The J gene is TRBJ2-2, the V gene TRBV10-1; 9 bases align to TRBD2. This CDR3 contains 15 residues. The trim removed 4 bases at V and 5 bases at J, leaving 5 bases unmatched. Per germline, CDR1 WNHNN and CDR2 SYGVQD (reference sequence). In DNA form, the CDR3 reads TGCGCCAGCAGTGGGAGCGGGGGGCGGACCGGGGAGCTGTTTTTT. It translates to CASSGSGGRTGELFF.

This rearrangement joins TRBV18 to TRBJ1-5; D remains ambiguous. The CDR3 runs to 16 residues. Germline assignment: CDR1 KGHSH and CDR2 LQKENI. Trimming pared 3 bases from V and 5 bases from J, leaving 17 bases between. The CDR3 region is CASSPVSPEEDQPQHF. Here the CDR3 DNA reads TGTGCCAGCTCACCCGTAAGTCCCGAGGAGGATCAGCCCCAGCATTTT. The entire variable domain, with the rest obtained from reference TRBV18 and TRBJ1-5, is as follows: NAGVMQNPRHLVRRRGQEARLRCSPMKGHSHVYWYRQLPEEGLKFMVYLQKENIIDESGMPKERFSAEFPKEGPSILRIQQVVRGDSAAYFCASSPVSPEEDQPQHFGDGTRLSIL.

The chain carries TRBV7-9 and TRBJ1-6; D remains ambiguous. CDR3 size: 14 residues. Germline V gives CDR1 SEHNR, CDR2 FQNEAQ (reference sequence). V lost 4 bases and J lost 8, with 12 bases in between. The CDR3, as DNA: TGTGCCAGCAGCTCGGACTCTGGAGATTCACCCCTCCACTTT. Translated: CASSSDSGDSPLHF.

About this clone itself: Other DNA sequences within the sample encode an identical CDR3. The chain has TRBV19 and TRBJ1-5; 8 bases are a match to TRBD1. The trim removed 4 bases at V and 4 bases at J, leaving 3 bases unmatched. The CDR3 consists of 14 residues. Germline lookup yields CDR1 LNHDA and CDR2 SQIVND (reference sequence). Here the CDR3 DNA reads TGTGCCAGTAGTACCACAGGGGGGAATCAGCCCCAGCATTTT. Translating gives CASSTTGGNQPQHF.

This clone is a singleton in its sample. The J gene is TRBJ1-6, the V gene TRBV5-1; D is unclear. Germline CDR1 and CDR2: SGHRS and YFSETQ. The length of the CDR3 is 16 residues. Trimming cost V 4 bases and J 2 bases, with 13 bases left between them. The CDR3 DNA follows: TGCGCCAGCAGCCCCAGCCGAGGAGCCTATAATTCACCCCTCCACTTT. Protein: CASSPSRGAYNSPLHF.

This clone appeared a single time. The V and J genes are TRBV13 and TRBJ2-7; TRBD2 matches at 13 bases. The CDR3 covers 17 residues. V shed 5 bases and J 0 bases; nucleotides not matched to a gene: 7. Germline V gene lookup returns CDR1 PRHDT and CDR2 FYEKMQ (reference sequence). CDR3 nucleotides: TGTGCCAGCAGCCGGACTAGCGGGGGTCCAAGCTCCTACGAGCAGTACTTC. Translated, it gives CASSRTSGGPSSYEQYF.

This clone was observed once. This chain connects TRBV19 to TRBJ2-3; maybe TRBD2 (5 bases). V dropped 5 bases and J dropped 1 base, with 10 bases sitting between them. Per germline, CDR1 LNHDA and CDR2 SQIVND (reference sequence). This CDR3 is 14 amino acids long. The CDR3: CASSVGGGTDTQYF. CDR3 DNA sequence: TGTGCCAGTAGTGTCGGAGGAGGCACAGATACGCAGTATTTT.

The V call is TRBV10-3, the J call TRBJ2-4, with TRBD2 matching 8 bases. Trimming removed 0 bases from V and 5 bases from J; junction bases left unmatched: 6. Germline loops: CDR1 ENHRY, CDR2 SYGVKD. CDR3 length: 16 residues. CDR3 sequence (DNA): TGTGCCATCAGTGAGTCGAACCCTAGCGGGCAAAACATTCAGTACTTC. Translation: CAISESNPSGQNIQYF.

The chain employs TRBV12-3 or TRBV12-4 and TRBJ1-1; D remains ambiguous. The CDR3 loop spans 12 amino acids. Trimming shortened V by 6 bases and J by 5 bases, and 10 bases separated the two germline ends. CDR3 nucleotides: TGTGCCAGCAGCTCGGTAAATACTGAAGCTTTCTTT. Protein: CASSSVNTEAFF.

This rearrangement joins TRBV6-5 to TRBJ2-3; 7 nucleotides align to TRBD1. The CDR3 covers 13 residues. Per germline, CDR1 MNHEY and CDR2 SVGAGI. V shed 2 bases and J 5 bases; nucleotides not matched to a gene: 1. This CDR3 reads CASSYRDRDTQYF. The CDR3 DNA reads TGTGCCAGCAGTTACCGGGACAGAGATACGCAGTATTTT.

This chain connects TRBV30 to TRBJ2-3; no clear D gene. The length of the CDR3 is 15 residues. V dropped 2 bases and J dropped 4 bases, with 16 bases sitting between them. Per germline, CDR1 GTSNPN and CDR2 SVGIG (reference sequence). This CDR3 is CAWSPSPGSADTQYF. The CDR3 DNA reads as TGTGCCTGGAGTCCCTCACCCGGGTCCGCAGATACGCAGTATTTT.

The chain couples TRBV24-1 to TRBJ2-6; 7 bases map to TRBD1. V trimming: 2 bases; J trimming: 0 bases; junction bases outside the gene matches: 3. The length of the CDR3 is 17 residues. Germline-derived CDR1 and CDR2 are KGHDR and SFDVKD. The CDR3 DNA follows: TGTGCCACCAGTGATTCGGGGACAGCCTCTGGGGCCAACGTCCTGACTTTC. Translating it yields CATSDSGTASGANVLTF.